These 9 T cell receptor beta chains originate from one sample sequenced in a study of blood T cell repertoires in COVID-19. TCRdb's copy holds only in-frame clones and misses some; the assay was immunoSEQ multiplex PCR. Of some 130,000 clones in the sample, around 89% were seen once. The sequencing sample was made of peripheral blood. These receptors were obtained from a man aged 55 to 69 with COVID-19, enrolled during active disease.

The J gene is TRBJ1-6, the V gene TRBV5-6, with a tentative D call TRBD1 (6 bases). The CDR3 spans 13 residues. The germline V and J ends were trimmed by 0 bases and 8 bases, with 6 bases remaining between them. Germline CDR1 is SGHDT and CDR2 is YYEEEE. The CDR3 nucleotides are TGTGCCAGCAGCTTGGACAGGGATTCACCCCTCCACTTT. This translates into CASSLDRDSPLHF.

V is TRBV3-1 (or the pseudogene TRBV3-2) and J is TRBJ1-1, with a possible D match to TRBD1 (5 bases). V was shortened by 2 bases and J by 0 bases, with 19 bases between the two germline ends. CDR3 length: 18 amino acids. Per the germline V gene, CDR1 is LGHDT and CDR2 is YNNKEL (reference sequence). The CDR3 reads CASSQPQMGGTMNTEAFF. The CDR3, as DNA: TGTGCCAGCAGCCAACCCCAAATGGGGGGGACCATGAACACTGAAGCTTTCTTT.

The V call is TRBV19, the J call TRBJ1-5; 8 bases are a match to TRBD1. With 5 bases clipped from V and 9 bases from J, the junction kept 6 bases outside the gene matches. CDR3 length: 13 amino acids. Looked up from germline, CDR1 is LNHDA and CDR2 is SQIVND (reference sequence). The CDR3 coding sequence is TGTGCCAGTAGTCAGGACAGGGAAAGGCCCCAGCATTTT. Translated: CASSQDRERPQHF.

The chain couples TRBV19 to TRBJ1-2, with D unclear. Germline-derived CDR1 and CDR2 are LNHDA and SQIVND (reference sequence). V lost 0 bases and J 8 bases, leaving 16 bases between the germline ends. The length of the CDR3 is 15 residues. In DNA, the CDR3 is TGTGCCAGTAGTATAGAACTGGGGAGGTCTGCCGGCTACACCTTC. It encodes CASSIELGRSAGYTF. Drawing the rest from reference TRBV19 and TRBJ1-2, the complete variable domain is DGGITQSPKYLFRKEGQNVTLSCEQNLNHDAMYWYRQDPGQGLRLIYYSQIVNDFQKGDIAEGYSVSREKKESFPLTVTSAQKNPTAFYLCASSIELGRSAGYTFGSGTRLTVV.

The chain links TRBV7-6 to TRBJ2-2, with 8 bases identical to TRBD1. The CDR3 is 16 amino acids. Germline-derived CDR1 and CDR2 are SGHVS and FNYEAQ. V gave up 1 base and J gave up 6 bases; unmatched junction bases: 7. The CDR3 DNA sequence: TGTGCCAGCAGCTTAGTCTCGGGACAGGTCCCCGGGGAGCTGTTTTTT. Protein product: CASSLVSGQVPGELFF. The variable domain in full, with the rest retrieved from reference TRBV7-6 and TRBJ2-2, is GAGVSQSPRYKVTKRGQDVALRCDPISGHVSLYWYRQALGQGPEFLTYFNYEAQQDKSGLPNDRFSAERPEGSISTLTIQRTEQRDSAMYRCASSLVSGQVPGELFFGEGSRLTVL.

V is TRBV25-1 and J is TRBJ2-3; perhaps TRBD2 as D (5 bases). The CDR3 consists of 15 residues. Trimming cost V 1 base and J 5 bases, with 13 bases left between them. The germline V gene has CDR1 MGHDK and CDR2 SYGVNS. CDR3 region: CASSESGYRGDTQYF. The CDR3 DNA follows: TGTGCCAGCAGTGAATCCGGGTACCGGGGAGATACGCAGTATTTT.

The chain combines TRBV6-4 with TRBJ2-1, with 10 bases lining up with TRBD1. The germline V gene encodes CDR1 MRHNA and CDR2 SNTAGT. The CDR3 runs to 15 residues. V dropped 5 bases and J dropped 6; count of bases not matched to a gene: 7. This CDR3 reads CASSSGTGVFNEQFF. CDR3 bases: TGTGCCAGCAGTTCCGGGACAGGGGTATTCAATGAGCAGTTCTTC.

The chain links TRBV7-9 to TRBJ1-1; TRBD1 matches at 8 bases. Germline-derived CDR1 and CDR2 are SEHNR and FQNEAQ (reference sequence). V was clipped by 5 bases and J by 3 bases; unmatched bases: 5. There are 14 residues in the CDR3. CDR3 DNA sequence: TGTGCCAGCAGCCCCCCGGACAGGGACACTGAAGCTTTCTTT. Residues: CASSPPDRDTEAFF.

This clone was seen only once. This chain links TRBV6-1 with TRBJ2-7, with D possibly TRBD1 on 5 matching bases. The germline CDR1 and CDR2 sequences are MNHNS and SASEGT. The CDR3 covers 16 residues. Trimming cost V 1 base and J 2 bases, with 15 bases left between them. The CDR3 DNA reads as TGTGCCAGCAGTGAAGTGGCAGGGCAGCTGGCCTACGAGCAGTACTTC. This translates into CASSEVAGQLAYEQYF.